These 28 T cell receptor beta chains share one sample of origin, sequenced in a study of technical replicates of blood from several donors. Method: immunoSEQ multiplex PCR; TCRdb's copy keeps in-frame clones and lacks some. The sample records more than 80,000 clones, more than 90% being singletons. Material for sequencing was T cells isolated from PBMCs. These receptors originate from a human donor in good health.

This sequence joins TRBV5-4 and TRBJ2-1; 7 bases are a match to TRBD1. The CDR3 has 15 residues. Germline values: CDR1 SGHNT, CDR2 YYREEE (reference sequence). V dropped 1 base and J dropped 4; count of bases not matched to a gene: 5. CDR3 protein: CASSLLGGSYNEQFF. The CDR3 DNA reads TGTGCCAGCAGCTTGTTAGGGGGCTCATACAATGAGCAGTTCTTC.

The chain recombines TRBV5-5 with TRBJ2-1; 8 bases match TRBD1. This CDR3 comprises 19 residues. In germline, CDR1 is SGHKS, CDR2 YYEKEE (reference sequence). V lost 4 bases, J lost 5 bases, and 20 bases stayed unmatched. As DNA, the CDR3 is TGTGCCAGCAGCCCCAGGTATAGTTCCGGGGACAGGCTTGACAATGAGCAGTTCTTC. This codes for CASSPRYSSGDRLDNEQFF. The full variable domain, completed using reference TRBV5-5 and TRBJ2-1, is DAGVTQSPTHLIKTRGQQVTLRCSPISGHKSVSWYQQVLGQGPQFIFQYYEKEERGRGNFPDRFSARQFPNYSSELNVNALLLGDSALYLCASSPRYSSGDRLDNEQFFGPGTRLTVL.

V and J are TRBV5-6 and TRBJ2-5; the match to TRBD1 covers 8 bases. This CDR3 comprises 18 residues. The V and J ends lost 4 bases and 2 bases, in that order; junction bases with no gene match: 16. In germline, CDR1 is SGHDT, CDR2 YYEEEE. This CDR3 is CASSPNVGRGLVQETQYF. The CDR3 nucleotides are TGTGCCAGCAGCCCCAACGTCGGCAGGGGGCTCGTTCAAGAGACCCAGTACTTC. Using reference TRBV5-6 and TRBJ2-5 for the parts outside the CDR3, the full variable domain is DAGVTQSPTHLIKTRGQQVTLRCSPKSGHDTVSWYQQALGQGPQFIFQYYEEEERQRGNFPDRFSGHQFPNYSSELNVNALLLGDSALYLCASSPNVGRGLVQETQYFGPGTRLLVL.

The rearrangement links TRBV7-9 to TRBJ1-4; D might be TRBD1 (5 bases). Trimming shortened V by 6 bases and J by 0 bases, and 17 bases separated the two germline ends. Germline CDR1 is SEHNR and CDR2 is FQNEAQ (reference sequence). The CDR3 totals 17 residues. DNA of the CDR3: TGTGCCAGCAGAAGTAGCCAGGGTCGAGCAACTAATGAAAAACTGTTTTTT. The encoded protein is CASRSSQGRATNEKLFF.

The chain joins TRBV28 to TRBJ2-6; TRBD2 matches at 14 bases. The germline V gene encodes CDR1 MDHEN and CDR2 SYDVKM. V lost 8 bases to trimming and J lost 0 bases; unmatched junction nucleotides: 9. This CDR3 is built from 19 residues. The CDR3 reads CASGYPGTSGSSGANVLTF. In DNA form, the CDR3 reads TGTGCCAGCGGATACCCGGGGACTAGCGGGAGCTCTGGGGCCAACGTCCTGACTTTC.

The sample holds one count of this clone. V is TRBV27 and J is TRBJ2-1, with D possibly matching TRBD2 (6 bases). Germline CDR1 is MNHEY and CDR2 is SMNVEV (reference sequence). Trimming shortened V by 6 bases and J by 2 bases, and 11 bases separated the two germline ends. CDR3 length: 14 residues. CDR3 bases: TGTGCCAGCAGCGTGGGACTTCCCTACAATGAGCAGTTCTTC. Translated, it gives CASSVGLPYNEQFF.

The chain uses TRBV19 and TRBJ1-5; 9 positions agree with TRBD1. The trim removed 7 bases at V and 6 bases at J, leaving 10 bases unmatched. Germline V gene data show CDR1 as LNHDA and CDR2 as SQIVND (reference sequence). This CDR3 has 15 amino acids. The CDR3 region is CASTNYRGPRQPQHF. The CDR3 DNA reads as TGTGCCAGTACCAACTACAGGGGGCCTCGTCAGCCCCAGCATTTT.

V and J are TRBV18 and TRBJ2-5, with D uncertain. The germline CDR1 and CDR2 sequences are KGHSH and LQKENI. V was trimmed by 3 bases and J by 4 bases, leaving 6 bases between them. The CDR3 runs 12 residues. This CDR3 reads CASSPYIETQYF. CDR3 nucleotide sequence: TGTGCCAGCTCACCGTATATAGAGACCCAGTACTTC.

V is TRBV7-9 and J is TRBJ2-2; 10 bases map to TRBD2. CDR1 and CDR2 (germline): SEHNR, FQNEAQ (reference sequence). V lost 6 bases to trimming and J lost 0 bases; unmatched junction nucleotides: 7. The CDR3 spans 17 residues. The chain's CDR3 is CASSGTSGKSNTGELFF. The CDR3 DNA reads TGTGCCAGCAGTGGTACTAGCGGGAAGTCGAACACCGGGGAGCTGTTTTTT.

CDR3 in amino acids: CAIRERTIYF. CDR3 nucleotide sequence: TGTGCCATCAGAGAACGGACCATATATTTT. J is TRBJ1-3 and V is TRBV10-3; D remains unclear. Trimming took 6 bases from V and 10 from J, leaving 7 bases between them. The CDR3 is made up of 10 amino acids. In germline, CDR1 is ENHRY, CDR2 SYGVKD.

The chain's CDR3 is CSVEDRGTQETQYF. DNA of the CDR3: TGCAGCGTTGAAGATCGAGGTACGCAAGAGACCCAGTACTTC. The rearrangement joins TRBV29-1 to TRBJ2-5; D is ambiguous. V shed 0 bases and J shed 2 bases, with 10 bases lying between them. CDR1 and CDR2 from the germline V gene are SQVTM and ANQGSEA. This CDR3 is 14 amino acids long.

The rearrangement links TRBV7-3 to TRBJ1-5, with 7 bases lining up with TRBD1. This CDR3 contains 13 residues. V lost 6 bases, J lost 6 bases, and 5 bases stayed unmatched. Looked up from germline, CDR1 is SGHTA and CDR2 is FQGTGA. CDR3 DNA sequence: TGTGCCAGCAGTGACAGGGTGGGTCAGCCCCAGCATTTT. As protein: CASSDRVGQPQHF.

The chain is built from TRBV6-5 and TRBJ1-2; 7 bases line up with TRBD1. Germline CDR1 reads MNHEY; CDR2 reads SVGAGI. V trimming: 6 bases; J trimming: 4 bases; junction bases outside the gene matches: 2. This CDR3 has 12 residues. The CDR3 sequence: CASRGDSYGYTF. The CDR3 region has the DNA TGTGCCAGCAGGGGGGACAGCTATGGCTACACCTTC.

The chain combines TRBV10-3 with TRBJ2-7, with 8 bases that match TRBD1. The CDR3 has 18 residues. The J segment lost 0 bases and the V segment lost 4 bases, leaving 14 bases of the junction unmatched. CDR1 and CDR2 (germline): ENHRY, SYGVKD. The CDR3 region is CAISVAGTGEYSSYEQYF. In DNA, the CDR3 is TGTGCCATCAGTGTAGCCGGGACAGGAGAATACAGCTCCTACGAGCAGTACTTC.

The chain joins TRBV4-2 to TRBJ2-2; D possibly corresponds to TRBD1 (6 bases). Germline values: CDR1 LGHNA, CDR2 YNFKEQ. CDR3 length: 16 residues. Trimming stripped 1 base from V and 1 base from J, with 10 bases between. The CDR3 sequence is CASSQGQGQNTGELFF. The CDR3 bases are TGTGCCAGCAGCCAAGGGCAGGGGCAGAACACCGGGGAGCTGTTTTTT.

CDR3 in amino acids: CAWSPGPQPQHF. DNA for the CDR3: TGTGCCTGGAGCCCAGGGCCCCAGCCCCAGCATTTT. This chain connects TRBV30 to TRBJ1-5, with a weak D call TRBD1 (5 bases). Per germline, CDR1 GTSNPN and CDR2 SVGIG (reference sequence). V gave up 3 bases and J gave up 7 bases, with 10 bases separating them. The CDR3 length is 12 residues.

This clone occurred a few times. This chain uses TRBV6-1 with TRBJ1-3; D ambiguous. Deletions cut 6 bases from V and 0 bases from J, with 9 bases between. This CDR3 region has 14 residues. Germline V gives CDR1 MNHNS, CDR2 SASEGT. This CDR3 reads CASSGLISGNTIYF. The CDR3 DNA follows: TGTGCCAGCAGCGGACTGATCTCTGGAAACACCATATATTTT.

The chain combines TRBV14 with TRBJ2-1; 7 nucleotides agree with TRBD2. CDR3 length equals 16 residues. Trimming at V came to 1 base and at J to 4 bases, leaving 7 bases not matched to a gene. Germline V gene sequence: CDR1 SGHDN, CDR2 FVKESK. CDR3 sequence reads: CASSQVHGGWYNEQFF. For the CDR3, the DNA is TGTGCCAGCAGCCAAGTACACGGGGGGTGGTACAATGAGCAGTTCTTC.

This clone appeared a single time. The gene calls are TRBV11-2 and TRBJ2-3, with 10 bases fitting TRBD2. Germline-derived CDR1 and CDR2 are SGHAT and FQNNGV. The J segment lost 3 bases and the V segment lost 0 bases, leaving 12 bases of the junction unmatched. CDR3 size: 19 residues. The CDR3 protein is CASSLEPPGTSDITDTQYF. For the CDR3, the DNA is TGTGCCAGCAGCTTAGAGCCCCCCGGGACTAGCGATATTACAGATACGCAGTATTTT.

The CDR3 DNA sequence: TGTGCCAGCAGTGGCTACAGGGAGCAAGGTTTTAATTCACCCCTCCACTTT. Amino acids: CASSGYREQGFNSPLHF. The V gene is TRBV25-1, the J gene TRBJ1-6, with a possible D match to TRBD1 (6 bases). Between the trimmed V and J ends, which lost 4 bases and 6 bases, there was a span of 19 bases. From germline, CDR1 is MGHDK and CDR2 SYGVNS. The CDR3 covers 17 residues.

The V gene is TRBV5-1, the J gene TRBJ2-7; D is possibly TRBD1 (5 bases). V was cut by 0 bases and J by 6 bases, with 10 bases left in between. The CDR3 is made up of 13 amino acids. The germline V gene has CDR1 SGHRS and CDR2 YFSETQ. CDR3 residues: CASSLVGPGEQYF. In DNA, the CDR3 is TGCGCCAGCAGCTTGGTGGGGCCGGGCGAGCAGTACTTC.

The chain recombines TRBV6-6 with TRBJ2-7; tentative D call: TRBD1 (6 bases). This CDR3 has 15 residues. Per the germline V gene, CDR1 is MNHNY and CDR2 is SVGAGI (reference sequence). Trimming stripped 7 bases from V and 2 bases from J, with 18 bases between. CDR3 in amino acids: CASKNREKGTYEQYF. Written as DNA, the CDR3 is TGTGCCAGCAAAAACAGGGAAAAGGGAACCTACGAGCAGTACTTC.

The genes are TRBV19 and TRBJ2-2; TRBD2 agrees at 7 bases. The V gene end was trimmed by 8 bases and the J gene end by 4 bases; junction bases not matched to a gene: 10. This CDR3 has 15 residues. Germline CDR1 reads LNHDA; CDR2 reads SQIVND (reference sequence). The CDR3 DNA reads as TGTGCCAGTTACGAAGCGGGACCTCGCACCGGGGAGCTGTTTTTT. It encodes CASYEAGPRTGELFF.

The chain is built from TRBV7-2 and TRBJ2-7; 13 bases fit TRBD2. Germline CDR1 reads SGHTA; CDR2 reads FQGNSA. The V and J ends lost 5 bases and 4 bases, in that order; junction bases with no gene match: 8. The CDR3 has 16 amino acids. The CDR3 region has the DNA TGTGCCAGCAGCGCACTAGCGGGGGGGTATATTTACGAGCAGTACTTC. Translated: CASSALAGGYIYEQYF.

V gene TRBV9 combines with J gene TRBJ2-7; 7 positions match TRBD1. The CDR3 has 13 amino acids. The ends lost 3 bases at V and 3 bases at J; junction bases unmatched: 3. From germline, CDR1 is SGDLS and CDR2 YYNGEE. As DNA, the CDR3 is TGTGCCAGCAGCGAGGGGGCGGGCTACGAGCAGTACTTC. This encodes CASSEGAGYEQYF.

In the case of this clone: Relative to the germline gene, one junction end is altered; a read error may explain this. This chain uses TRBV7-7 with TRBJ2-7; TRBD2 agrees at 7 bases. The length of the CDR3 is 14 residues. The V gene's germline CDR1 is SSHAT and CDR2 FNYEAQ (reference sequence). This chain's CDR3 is CASSPAGPQNEQYF. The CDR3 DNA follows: TGTGCTAGCAGCCCAGCGGGGCCCCAAAACGAGCAGTACTTC.

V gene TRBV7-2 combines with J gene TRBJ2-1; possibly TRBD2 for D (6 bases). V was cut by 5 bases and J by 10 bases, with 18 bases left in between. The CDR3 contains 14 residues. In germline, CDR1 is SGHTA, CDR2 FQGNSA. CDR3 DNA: TGTGCCAGCAGCCCAATTGGGCGGGGCACCGAGCAGTTCTTC. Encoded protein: CASSPIGRGTEQFF. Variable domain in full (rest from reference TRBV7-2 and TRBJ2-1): GAGVSQSPSNKVTEKGKDVELRCDPISGHTALYWYRQSLGQGLEFLIYFQGNSAPDKSGLPSDRFSAERTGGSVSTLTIQRTQQEDSAVYLCASSPIGRGTEQFFGPGTRLTVL.

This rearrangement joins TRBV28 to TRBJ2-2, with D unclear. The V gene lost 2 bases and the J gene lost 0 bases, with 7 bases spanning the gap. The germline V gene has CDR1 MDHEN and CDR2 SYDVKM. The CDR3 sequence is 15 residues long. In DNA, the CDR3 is TGTGCCAGCAGTTTAGAAAGCCCGAACACCGGGGAGCTGTTTTTT. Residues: CASSLESPNTGELFF.